One sample yielded the 16 T cell receptor beta chains listed below, sequenced in a study of T cells expressing NK-cell markers (TCRdb year 2020). Library method: 5' RACE. The run used an Illumina HiSeq 2000. Reads reprocessed by TCRdb are summarized as one entry per CDR3 protein sequence, and DNA is absent. This sample's listing comprises about 380,000 distinct CDR3 sequences. 5.2% of the sample is taken by the ten largest. The specimen was blood T cells: a sorted CD56 or NKG2C T cell subset, CD4+ or CD8+ T cells, or bulk PBMC T cells (not recorded which). The receptor source for this set is a man aged 18-70 years in good health.

CDR3 in amino acids: CASSLPIGGTRTTDTQYF. The rearrangement uses TRBV12-3 or TRBV12-4 and TRBJ2-3; TCRdb outputs TRBD1, but without DNA this stays unchecked. The CDR3 sequence is 18 residues long.

J is TRBJ2-3 and V is TRBV19; TCRdb picks TRBD2, but there is no DNA to check that call. The CDR3 loop spans 15 amino acids. Per germline, CDR1 LNHDA and CDR2 SQIVND (reference sequence). CDR3: CASSWTSGSTDTQYF.

The V and J genes are TRBV7-8 and TRBJ2-2; TCRdb's D gene call, TRBD1, goes unchecked for lack of DNA. Germline V gene data show CDR1 as SGHVS and CDR2 as FQNEAQ. The CDR3 sequence is 14 residues long. The CDR3 region is CASSAWTGTGELFF.

The chain joins TRBV6-1 to TRBJ1-2; without DNA, the TCRdb call of TRBD1 cannot be checked. From germline, CDR1 is MNHNS and CDR2 SASEGT. The CDR3 spans 16 residues. The CDR3 protein is CASSLLMGGAGYGYTF.

The J gene is TRBJ2-5, the V gene TRBV3-1; as DNA is missing, the TRBD2 call by TCRdb cannot be tested. This CDR3 has 14 residues. Germline-derived CDR1 and CDR2 are LGHDT and YNNKEL (reference sequence). CDR3 protein: CASSRASGGETQYF.

The chain recombines TRBV7-2 with TRBJ2-2. Germline V gene data show CDR1 as SGHTA and CDR2 as FQGNSA. The CDR3 has 12 amino acids. The CDR3 sequence is CASSQRLRELFF.

The chain is built from TRBV18 and TRBJ1-4. There are 15 residues in the CDR3. Germline CDR1 is KGHSH and CDR2 is LQKENI. The CDR3 loop is CASSPSGAEGEKLFF.

This sequence joins TRBV2 and TRBJ1-6; checking the TCRdb D call of TRBD1 is not possible without DNA. In germline, CDR1 is SNHLY, CDR2 FYNNEI. This CDR3 spans 14 amino acids. This chain's CDR3 is CASSVYGGNSPLHF.

The V and J genes are TRBV19 and TRBJ1-2; no DNA is available, so the TRBD1 call from TCRdb remains unchecked. The CDR3 covers 13 residues. Germline CDR1 LNHDA, CDR2 SQIVND (reference sequence). This CDR3 is CASSADRYYGYTF.

The chain uses TRBV5-5 and TRBJ2-6. This CDR3 contains 15 residues. Germline CDR1 SGHKS, CDR2 YYEKEE (reference sequence). The CDR3 region is CASSLGPTGANVLTF.

The rearrangement uses TRBV7-9 and TRBJ1-1; absent DNA, TCRdb's TRBD1 call cannot be checked. Germline loops: CDR1 SEHNR, CDR2 FQNEAQ (reference sequence). This CDR3 has 15 amino acids. This chain's CDR3 is CASSRPPEMNTEAFF. The full variable domain, in which reference TRBV7-9 and TRBJ1-1 provide the parts outside the CDR3, is DTGVSQNPRHKITKRGQNVTFRCDPISEHNRLYWYRQTLGQGPEFLTYFQNEAQLEKSRLLSDRFSAERPKGSFSTLEIQRTEQGDSAMYLCASSRPPEMNTEAFFGQGTRLTVV.

J is TRBJ1-1 and V is TRBV20-1; the TRBD1 assignment by TCRdb is unverifiable without DNA. Germline lookup yields CDR1 DFQATT and CDR2 SNEGSKA (reference sequence). The length of the CDR3 is 15 residues. This CDR3 is CSARGLQGLYTEAFF.

This chain links TRBV7-2 with TRBJ2-7; absent DNA, TCRdb's TRBD2 call cannot be checked. CDR1 and CDR2 (germline): SGHTA, FQGNSA. This CDR3 contains 15 residues. The CDR3 reads CASSPRTAGRYEQYF.

The chain links TRBV20-1 to TRBJ2-3; TCRdb's D call, TRBD1, is unchecked because there is no DNA. The CDR3 sequence is 14 residues long. CDR1 DFQATT and CDR2 SNEGSKA come from the germline V gene (reference sequence). CDR3: CSATSGEGADTQYF.

The chain has TRBV14 and TRBJ1-6. In germline, CDR1 is SGHDN, CDR2 FVKESK. The CDR3 has 14 amino acids. This CDR3 reads CASSPGGGHSPLHF.

This rearrangement joins TRBV9 to TRBJ2-1; the D call of TRBD2 rests on TCRdb alone, since no DNA is present to check it. CDR1 is SGDLS and CDR2 is YYNGEE in the germline V gene. CDR3 length: 14 residues. CDR3: CASSVRDWNNEQFF.